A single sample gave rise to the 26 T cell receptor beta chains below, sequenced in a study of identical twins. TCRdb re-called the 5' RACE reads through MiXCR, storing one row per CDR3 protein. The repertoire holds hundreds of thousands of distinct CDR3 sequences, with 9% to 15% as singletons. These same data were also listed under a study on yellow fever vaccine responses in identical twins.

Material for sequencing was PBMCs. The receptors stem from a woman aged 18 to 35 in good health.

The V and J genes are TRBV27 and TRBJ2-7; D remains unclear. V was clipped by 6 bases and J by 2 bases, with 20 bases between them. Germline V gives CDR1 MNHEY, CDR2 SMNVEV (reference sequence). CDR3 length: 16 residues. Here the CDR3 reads CASRLLAGLVAYEQYF. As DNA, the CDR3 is TGTGCCAGCAGACTTCTGGCCGGGCTAGTCGCCTACGAGCAGTACTTC.

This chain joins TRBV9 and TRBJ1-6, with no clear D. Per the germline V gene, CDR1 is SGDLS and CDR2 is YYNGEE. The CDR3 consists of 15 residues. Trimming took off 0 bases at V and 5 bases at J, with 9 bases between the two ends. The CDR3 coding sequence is TGTGCCAGCAGCGTAGGTGGGAGAGATAATTCACCCCTCCACTTT. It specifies CASSVGGRDNSPLHF. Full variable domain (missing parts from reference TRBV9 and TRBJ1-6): DSGVTQTPKHLITATGQRVTLRCSPRSGDLSVYWYQQSLDQGLQFLIQYYNGEERAKGNILERFSAQQFPDLHSELNLSSLELGDSALYFCASSVGGRDNSPLHFGNGTRLTVT.

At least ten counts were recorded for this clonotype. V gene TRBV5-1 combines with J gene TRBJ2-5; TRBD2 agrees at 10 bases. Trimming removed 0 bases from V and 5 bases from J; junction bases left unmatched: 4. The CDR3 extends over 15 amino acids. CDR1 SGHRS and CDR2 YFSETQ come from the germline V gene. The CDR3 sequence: CASSLELAGLETQYF. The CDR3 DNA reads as TGCGCCAGCAGCTTGGAACTAGCGGGGTTGGAGACCCAGTACTTC.

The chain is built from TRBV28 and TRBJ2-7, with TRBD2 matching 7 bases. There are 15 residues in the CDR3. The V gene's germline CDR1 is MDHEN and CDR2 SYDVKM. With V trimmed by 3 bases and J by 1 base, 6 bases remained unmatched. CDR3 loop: CASSFLREFSYEQYF. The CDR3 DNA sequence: TGTGCCAGCAGTTTTCTGCGGGAGTTTTCCTACGAGCAGTACTTC. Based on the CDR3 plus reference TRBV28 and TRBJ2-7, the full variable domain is DVKVTQSSRYLVKRTGEKVFLECVQDMDHENMFWYRQDPGLGLRLIYFSYDVKMKEKGDIPEGYSVSREKKERFSLILESASTNQTSMYLCASSFLREFSYEQYFGPGTRLTVT.

The CDR3 region has the DNA TGTGCCAGCAGTGACACGGGACAGACACTCTATGGCTACACCTTC. As protein: CASSDTGQTLYGYTF. The V gene is TRBV12-3 or TRBV12-4, the J gene TRBJ1-2; TRBD1 matches at 7 bases. The CDR3 is 15 amino acids. J was trimmed by 4 bases and V by 5 bases; bases with no gene match: 10.

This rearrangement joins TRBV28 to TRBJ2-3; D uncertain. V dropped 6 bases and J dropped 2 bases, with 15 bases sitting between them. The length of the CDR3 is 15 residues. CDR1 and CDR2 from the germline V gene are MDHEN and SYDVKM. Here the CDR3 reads CASSLNEQLTDTQYF. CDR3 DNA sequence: TGTGCCAGCAGCCTAAATGAACAACTCACAGATACGCAGTATTTT.

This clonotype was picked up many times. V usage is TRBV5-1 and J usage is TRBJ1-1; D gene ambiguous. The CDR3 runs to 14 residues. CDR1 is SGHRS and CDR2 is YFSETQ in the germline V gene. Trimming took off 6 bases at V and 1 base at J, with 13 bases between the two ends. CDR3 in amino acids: CASKFGYGNTEAFF. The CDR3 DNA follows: TGCGCCAGCAAATTTGGTTACGGGAACACTGAAGCTTTCTTT.

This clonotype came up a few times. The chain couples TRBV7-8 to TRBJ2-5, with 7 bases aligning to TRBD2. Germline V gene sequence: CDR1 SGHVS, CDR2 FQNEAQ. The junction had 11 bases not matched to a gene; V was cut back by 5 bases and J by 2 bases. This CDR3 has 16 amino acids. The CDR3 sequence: CASSPVWGGPQETQYF. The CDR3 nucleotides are TGTGCCAGCAGCCCGGTATGGGGAGGGCCACAAGAGACCCAGTACTTC.

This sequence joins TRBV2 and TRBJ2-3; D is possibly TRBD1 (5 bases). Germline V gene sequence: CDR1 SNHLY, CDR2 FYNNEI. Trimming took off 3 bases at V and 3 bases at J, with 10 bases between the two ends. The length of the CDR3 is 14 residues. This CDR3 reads CASSDRVGTDTQYF. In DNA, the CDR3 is TGTGCCAGCAGTGACAGGGTTGGGACAGATACGCAGTATTTT.

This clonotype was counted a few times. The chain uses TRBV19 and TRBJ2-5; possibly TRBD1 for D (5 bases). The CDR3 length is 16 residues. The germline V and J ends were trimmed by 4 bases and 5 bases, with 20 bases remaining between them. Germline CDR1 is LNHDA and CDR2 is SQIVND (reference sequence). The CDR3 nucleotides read TGTGCCAGTAGTACCTGGCCGGCCAGGGTCGCGGAGACCCAGTACTTC. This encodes CASSTWPARVAETQYF.

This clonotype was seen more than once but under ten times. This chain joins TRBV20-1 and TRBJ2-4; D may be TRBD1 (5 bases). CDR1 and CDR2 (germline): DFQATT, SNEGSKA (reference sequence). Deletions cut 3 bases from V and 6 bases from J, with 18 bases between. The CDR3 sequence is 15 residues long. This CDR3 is CSASLLSKQANIQYF. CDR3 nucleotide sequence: TGCAGTGCTAGTCTACTTTCGAAACAGGCAAACATTCAGTACTTC.

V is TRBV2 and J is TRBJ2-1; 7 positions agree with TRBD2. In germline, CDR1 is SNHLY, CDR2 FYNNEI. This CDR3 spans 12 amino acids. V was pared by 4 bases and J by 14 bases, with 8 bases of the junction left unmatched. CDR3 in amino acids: CASSAAETSKFF. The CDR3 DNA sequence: TGTGCCAGCAGTGCGGCGGAGACTAGCAAGTTCTTC.

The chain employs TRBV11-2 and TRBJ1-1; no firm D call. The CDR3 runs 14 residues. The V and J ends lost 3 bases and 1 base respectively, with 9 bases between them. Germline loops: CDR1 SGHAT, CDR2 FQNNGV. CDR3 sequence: CASSFLQENTEAFF. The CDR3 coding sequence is TGTGCCAGCAGCTTCCTCCAGGAGAACACTGAAGCTTTCTTT.

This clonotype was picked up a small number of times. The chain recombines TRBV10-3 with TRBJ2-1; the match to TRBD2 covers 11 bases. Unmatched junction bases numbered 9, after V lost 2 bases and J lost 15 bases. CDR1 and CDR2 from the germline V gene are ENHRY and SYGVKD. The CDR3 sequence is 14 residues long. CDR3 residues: CAISEISGGALWFF. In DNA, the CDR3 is TGTGCCATCAGTGAGATTAGCGGGGGGGCCCTCTGGTTCTTC.

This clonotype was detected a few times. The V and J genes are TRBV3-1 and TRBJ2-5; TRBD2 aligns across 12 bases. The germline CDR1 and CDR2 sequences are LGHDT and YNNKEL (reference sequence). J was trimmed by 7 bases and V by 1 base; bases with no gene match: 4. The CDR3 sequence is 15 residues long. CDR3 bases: TGTGCCAGCAGCCAAGCCCCGGGACTAGCGGGGACCCAGTACTTC. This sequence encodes CASSQAPGLAGTQYF.

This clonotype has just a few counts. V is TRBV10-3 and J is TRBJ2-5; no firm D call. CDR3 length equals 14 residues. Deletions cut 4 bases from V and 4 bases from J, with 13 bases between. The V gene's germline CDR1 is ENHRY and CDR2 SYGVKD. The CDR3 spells CAISGAVVPETQYF. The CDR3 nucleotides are TGTGCCATCAGTGGGGCGGTTGTCCCAGAGACCCAGTACTTC.

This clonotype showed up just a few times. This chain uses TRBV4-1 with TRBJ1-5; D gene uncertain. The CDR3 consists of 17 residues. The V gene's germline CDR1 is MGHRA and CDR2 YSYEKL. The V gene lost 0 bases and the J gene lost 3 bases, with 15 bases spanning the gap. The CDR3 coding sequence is TGCGCCAGCAGCCAAGAGGAGTGGTCCCTGGCCAATCAGCCCCAGCATTTT. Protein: CASSQEEWSLANQPQHF.

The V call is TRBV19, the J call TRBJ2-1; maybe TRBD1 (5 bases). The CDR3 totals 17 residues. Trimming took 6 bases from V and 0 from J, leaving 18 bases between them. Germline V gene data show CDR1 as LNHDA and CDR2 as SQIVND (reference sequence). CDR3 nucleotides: TGTGCCAGTAGCATGTTCGAAACAGGCAACTCCTACAATGAGCAGTTCTTC. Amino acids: CASSMFETGNSYNEQFF.

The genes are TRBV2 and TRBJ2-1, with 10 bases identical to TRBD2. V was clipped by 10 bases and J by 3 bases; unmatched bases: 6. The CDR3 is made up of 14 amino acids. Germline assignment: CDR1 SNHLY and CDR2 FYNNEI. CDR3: CATRTSGYYNEQFF. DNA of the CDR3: TGTGCCACCCGGACTAGCGGATACTACAATGAGCAGTTCTTC.

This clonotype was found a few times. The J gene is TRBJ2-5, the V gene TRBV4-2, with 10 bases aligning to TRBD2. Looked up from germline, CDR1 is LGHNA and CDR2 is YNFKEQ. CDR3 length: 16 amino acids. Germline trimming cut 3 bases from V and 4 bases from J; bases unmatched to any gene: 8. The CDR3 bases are TGTGCCAGCAGCCAGAGCGGGACTAGCGTGGGAGAGACCCAGTACTTC. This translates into CASSQSGTSVGETQYF.

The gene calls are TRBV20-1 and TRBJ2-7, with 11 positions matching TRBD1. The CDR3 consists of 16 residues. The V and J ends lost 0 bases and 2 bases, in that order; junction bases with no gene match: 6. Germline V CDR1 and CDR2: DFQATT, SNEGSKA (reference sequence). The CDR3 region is CSAREPGTGGTYEQYF. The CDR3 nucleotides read TGCAGTGCTAGAGAGCCGGGGACAGGGGGGACCTACGAGCAGTACTTC.

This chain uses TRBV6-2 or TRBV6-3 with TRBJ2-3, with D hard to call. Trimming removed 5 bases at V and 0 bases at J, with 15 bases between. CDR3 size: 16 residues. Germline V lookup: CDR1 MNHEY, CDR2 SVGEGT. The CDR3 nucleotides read TGTGCCAGCAGTACGCCCCGGAACACTAGCACAGATACGCAGTATTTT. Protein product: CASSTPRNTSTDTQYF.

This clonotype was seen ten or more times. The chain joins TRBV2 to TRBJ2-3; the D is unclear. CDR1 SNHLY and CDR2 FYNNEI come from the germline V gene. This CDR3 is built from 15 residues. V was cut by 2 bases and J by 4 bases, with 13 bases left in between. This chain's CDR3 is CASSEWRKQSDTQYF. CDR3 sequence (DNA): TGTGCCAGCAGTGAATGGCGGAAGCAGTCAGATACGCAGTATTTT.

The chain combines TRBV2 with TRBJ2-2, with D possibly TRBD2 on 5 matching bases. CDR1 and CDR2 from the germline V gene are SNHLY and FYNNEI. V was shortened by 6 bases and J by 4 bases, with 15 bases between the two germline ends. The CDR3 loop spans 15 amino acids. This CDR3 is CASSGNLAGTGELFF. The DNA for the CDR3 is TGTGCCAGCAGCGGAAACCTAGCCGGCACCGGGGAGCTGTTTTTT.

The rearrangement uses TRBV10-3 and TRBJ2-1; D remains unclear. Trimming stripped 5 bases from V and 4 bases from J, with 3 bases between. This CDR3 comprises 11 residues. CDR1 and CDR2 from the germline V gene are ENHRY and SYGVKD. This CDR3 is CAISRYNEQFF. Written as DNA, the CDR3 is TGTGCCATCAGTAGATACAATGAGCAGTTCTTC.

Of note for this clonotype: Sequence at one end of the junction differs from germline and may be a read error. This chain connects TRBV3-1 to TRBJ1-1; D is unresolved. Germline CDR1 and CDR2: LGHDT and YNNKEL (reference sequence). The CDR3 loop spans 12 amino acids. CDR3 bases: TGTGCCAGCAGCCGTGGGAACACTGAACCTTTCTTT. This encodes CASSRGNTEPFF.